This T cell receptor (beta chain) was recorded in a study of T cell repertoires in cytomegalovirus infection. TCRdb re-called the reads with MiXCR, one entry per CDR3 protein. The table shows roughly 760,000 distinct CDR3 sequences, with about a third occurring only once. Trimming removed 7 bases from V and 4 bases from J; junction bases left unmatched: 4. CDR3 length equals 13 residues. Looked up from germline, CDR1 is MNHNS and CDR2 is SASEGT. The TCR was taken from a human donor in good health (CMV status not recorded). Some clones in this sample may be carry-over from other donors' samples. The genes are TRBV6-1 and TRBJ2-1; 7 bases agree with TRBD2. Sequencing was performed on PBMCs. In nucleotides, the CDR3 is TGTGCCAGCACTAGCGGAAATTACAATGAGCAGTTCTTC. Its protein product is CASTSGNYNEQFF.